The subject of this entry is one TCR beta chain. Its antigen remains unidentified. This sample was included in a study of OX40 agonist ivuxolimab in advanced cancers. Sequencing used immunoSEQ multiplex PCR; TCRdb keeps in-frame clones, though not all of them. The table lists approximately 65,000 clones, roughly nine tenths of them singletons. Blood sampling took place at baseline, cycle 4 day 1, and cycle 7 day 1. The CDR3 loop spans 13 amino acids. The V and J ends lost 5 bases and 1 base respectively, with 8 bases between them. Germline CDR1 is SGHTA and CDR2 is FQGNSA. Study-wide findings and caveats: Which antigen the expanded peripheral T cells recognized is unknown. With doses of 0.1-3.0 mg/kg, partial responders showed among the lowest clonal expansion.

This sequence originates from an adult with an advanced solid tumor such as melanoma, head and neck, liver or kidney cancer. V is TRBV7-2 and J is TRBJ1-1; tentatively, D is TRBD1 (5 bases). Sequenced material: CD4+ or CD8+ T cells sorted from blood, taken in a trial of the OX40 agonist ivuxolimab. This CDR3 reads CASSPTGNTEAFF. In DNA form, the CDR3 reads TGTGCCAGCAGCCCTACAGGGAACACTGAAGCTTTCTTT.